These 3 T cell receptor beta chains were all obtained from the same sample, sequenced in a study of blood T cell repertoires in COVID-19. Sequencing was performed with immunoSEQ multiplex PCR; in TCRdb, only in-frame clones are kept and a portion is missing. Here the sample spans over 600,000 clones, around 89% being singletons. Sequenced: peripheral blood. The receptors were gathered from a woman aged 18-30 years with acute or convalescent COVID-19.

This chain links TRBV4-3 with TRBJ2-2; D not resolved. Per germline, CDR1 LGHNA and CDR2 YSLEER. V was cut by 0 bases and J by 4 bases, with 6 bases left in between. The CDR3 covers 14 residues. CDR3 residues: CASSQDFGTGELFF. The DNA of the CDR3 is TGCGCCAGCAGCCAAGATTTCGGCACCGGGGAGCTGTTTTTT.

This rearrangement joins TRBV30 to TRBJ1-2; D might be TRBD1 (5 bases). V gave up 2 bases and J gave up 4 bases, with 8 bases separating them. CDR3 length equals 12 residues. Germline V gene lookup returns CDR1 GTSNPN and CDR2 SVGIG (reference sequence). The CDR3 DNA reads as TGTGCCTGGAGTATGGGGCCCTATGGCTACACCTTC. Translating it yields CAWSMGPYGYTF. Full variable domain (remainder filled in from reference TRBV30 and TRBJ1-2): SQTIHQWPATLVQPVGSPLSLECTVEGTSNPNLYWYRQAAGRGLQLLFYSVGIGQISSEVPQNLSASRPQDRQFILSSKKLLLSDSGFYLCAWSMGPYGYTFGSGTRLTVV.

V usage is TRBV27 and J usage is TRBJ1-1; D gene uncertain. CDR1 MNHEY and CDR2 SMNVEV come from the germline V gene (reference sequence). Trimming cost V 3 bases and J 7 bases, with 12 bases left between them. This CDR3 has 13 amino acids. DNA of the CDR3: TGTGCCAGCAGTTTCGCGGCGGAATTTGAAGCTTTCTTT. Amino acid sequence: CASSFAAEFEAFF.